This passage covers 5 T cell receptor beta chains from one sample sequenced in a study of cytomegalovirus exposure and HLA in healthy donors (dated 2017 in TCRdb). The library relied on the immunoSEQ multiplex PCR assay. A mixture of 60 forward primers for TCR Vbeta segments and 13 reverse primers for TCR Jbeta segments was used in the multiplex PCR. What TCRdb holds here is the immuneACCESS table cut down to in-frame rearrangements. Part of the clones is not present; checked against another copy, under half of the missing clones reflect an unresolved V gene, and the others are unexplained. The sample data list about 140,000 clones, and about three quarters of these were observed just once. The ten largest clones represent under 2% of the sample. Sequencing was done on a sample of PBMCs. These receptors were obtained from a woman aged 30 to 39 in good health and CMV-seronegative.

This clone was observed a few times. The J gene is TRBJ1-2, the V gene TRBV28, with no clear D. The ends were cut back, 4 bases at V and 4 bases at J, with 7 bases in the middle. Looked up from germline, CDR1 is MDHEN and CDR2 is SYDVKM. The CDR3 is 12 amino acids. The CDR3 protein is CASSSSPYGYTF. The CDR3, as DNA: TGTGCCAGCAGTTCCTCCCCCTATGGCTACACCTTC.

The gene calls are TRBV4-1 and TRBJ2-2; D is undetermined. Trimming removed 1 base from V and 4 bases from J, with 13 bases in between. The CDR3 contains 16 residues. Per the germline V gene, CDR1 is MGHRA and CDR2 is YSYEKL. The CDR3 is CASSQGYFGGTGELFF. The DNA for the CDR3 is TGCGCCAGCAGCCAAGGTTACTTCGGCGGCACCGGGGAGCTGTTTTTT.

The chain has TRBV25-1 and TRBJ2-6; D possibly corresponds to TRBD2 (6 bases). The CDR3 consists of 15 residues. Trimming removed 8 bases at V and 2 bases at J, with 13 bases between. Germline V gene data show CDR1 as MGHDK and CDR2 as SYGVNS. CDR3 in DNA: TGTGCCAGCGGGGGGACTGCTGCTGGGGCCAACGTCCTGACTTTC. Translated, it gives CASGGTAAGANVLTF.

V gene TRBV19 combines with J gene TRBJ1-2; tentatively, D is TRBD1 (6 bases). Trimming shortened V by 4 bases and J by 6 bases, and 18 bases separated the two germline ends. Per the germline V gene, CDR1 is LNHDA and CDR2 is SQIVND (reference sequence). CDR3 length equals 15 residues. CDR3 in amino acids: CASSTTFSGVNGYTF. CDR3 nucleotides: TGTGCCAGTAGTACAACTTTTTCAGGGGTAAATGGCTACACCTTC. Combining the CDR3 with reference TRBV19 and TRBJ1-2 gives the whole variable domain DGGITQSPKYLFRKEGQNVTLSCEQNLNHDAMYWYRQDPGQGLRLIYYSQIVNDFQKGDIAEGYSVSREKKESFPLTVTSAQKNPTAFYLCASSTTFSGVNGYTFGSGTRLTVV.

Note on this clone: Other DNA variants within this sample encode the same CDR3. The chain has TRBV5-1 and TRBJ2-5, with 7 nucleotides matching TRBD1. This CDR3 has 13 residues. Trimming took 5 bases from V and 5 from J; bases not matched to a gene: 6. Per the germline V gene, CDR1 is SGHRS and CDR2 is YFSETQ. The DNA of the CDR3 is TGCGCCAGCAGTTCGACAGGGTCGGAGACCCAGTACTTC. Translation gives CASSSTGSETQYF.